A selection of T cell receptor beta chains follows, all from one sample in a study of vaccination and CD4 T cells after COVID-19. TCRdb fed the PCR reads into MiXCR, producing one record per CDR3 protein. The sample lists approximately 40,000 distinct CDR3 sequences; around 35% were seen once. The sample consisted of CD4+ T cells from blood, taken about 7 months after SARS-CoV-2 vaccination. These receptors originate from a human donor who had recovered from COVID-19. Each CDR3 is given with its conserved first and last residue. D genes are given only for firm matches. Clone sizes are given selectively: once, few, many, or a class where the clone is expanded.

clone size,V gene,D gene,J gene,CDR3 DNA,CDR3 protein
NA,TRBV24-1,TRBD2,TRBJ2-1,TGTGCCACGAGCGGGACTAGCGGGAGCACTGAGCAGTTCTTC,CATSGTSGSTEQFF
few,TRBV28,NA,TRBJ1-2,TGTGCCAGCAGCCGGACCAGGAATACCTATGGCTACACCTTC,CASSRTRNTYGYTF
NA,TRBV7-8,NA,TRBJ2-7,TGTGCCAGCAGCCCACTACAGGGAACCTACGAGCAGTACTTC,CASSPLQGTYEQYF
NA,TRBV11-3,NA,TRBJ2-3,TGTGCCAGCAGCTTAGTCCAAGATACGCAGTATTTT,CASSLVQDTQYF
few,TRBV25-1,NA,TRBJ1-1,TGTGCCAGCAGTAGTCTCACTGAAGCTTTCTTT,CASSSLTEAFF
few,TRBV20-1,NA,TRBJ2-1,TGCAGTGCTATGGGAGCGGAGGAGCAGTTCTTC,CSAMGAEEQFF
few,TRBV19,NA,TRBJ1-2,TGTGCCAGTAGTATCGGGACATTTATCTCGGGCTATGGCTACACCTTC,CASSIGTFISGYGYTF
NA,TRBV28,NA,TRBJ2-5,TGTGCCAGCAGTTTATACGGGATACAAGAGACCCAGTACTTC,CASSLYGIQETQYF
few,TRBV6-1,NA,TRBJ1-1,TGTGCCAGCAGTGAACTATCAATGAACACTGAAGCTTTCTTT,CASSELSMNTEAFF
NA,TRBV15,NA,TRBJ2-1,TGTGCCACCAGCAGAGTAGCGGTGTCCTACAATGAGCAGTTCTTC,CATSRVAVSYNEQFF
few,TRBV6-1,NA,TRBJ1-4,TGTGCCAGCAGCAGCGTGGATGAAAAACTGTTTTTT,CASSSVDEKLFF
NA,TRBV5-6,TRBD1,TRBJ1-5,TGTGCCAGCAGCGCATTACAGGGGACTAATCAGCCCCAGCATTTT,CASSALQGTNQPQHF
few,TRBV28,NA,TRBJ1-2,TGTGCCAGCGGGAGGGGGATCGACTATGGCTACACCTTC,CASGRGIDYGYTF
NA,TRBV9,NA,TRBJ1-5,TGTGCCAGCAGCGTAGGGGGGGACGGTCAGCCCCAGCATTTT,CASSVGGDGQPQHF
NA,TRBV7-2,NA,TRBJ2-7,TGTGCCAGCAGCTTCCCCGGGACGAACGAGCAGTACTTC,CASSFPGTNEQYF
NA,TRBV15,TRBD2,TRBJ2-1,TGTGCCACCAGCAACCTAGCGGGAGTGGATGAGCAGTTCTTC,CATSNLAGVDEQFF
NA,TRBV27,NA,TRBJ1-1,TGTGCCAGCAGTCCCATTTGGTCGGGTCCCACTGAAGCTTTCTTT,CASSPIWSGPTEAFF
few,TRBV20-1,NA,TRBJ2-7,TGCAGTGCTAGGTCCAGCCCCAGGGACGAGCAGTACTTC,CSARSSPRDEQYF
few,TRBV6-1,TRBD1,TRBJ2-7,TGTGCCAGCAGCGGGACAGCTCACTCCTACGAGCAGTACTTC,CASSGTAHSYEQYF
NA,TRBV19,NA,TRBJ2-7,TGTGCCAGTAGTCCAGGGATGGACTCGGAGCAGTACTTC,CASSPGMDSEQYF